This T cell receptor beta chain was found in a study of blood T cell repertoires in COVID-19. Across the whole study: COVID-19 samples, acute and convalescent, were from the United States, Italy and Spain. T cells, B-cell-depleted T cells, or PBMCs supplied cDNA or gDNA.

Study processing details: Reference gene primers were amplified, and this amplification served to estimate nucleated cell counts. The method was immunoSEQ multiplex PCR; TCRdb's version includes in-frame clones alone and lacks a portion of them. From that table come the V and J calls and clone size; the DNA was used to work out D and trimming. The table has 130,000 or so clones, around 78% seen once. This clone appeared a single time. The specimen sequenced was peripheral blood. This receptor was obtained from a human donor in a cohort sampled during active COVID-19.

The CDR3 DNA reads as TGCGCCAGCAGCTTAGGGGGCGCAAGAACCAACGTCCTGACTTTC. Translated: CASSLGGARTNVLTF. This chain uses TRBV5-1 with TRBJ2-6; 7 nucleotides agree with TRBD1. This CDR3 has 15 residues. The junction had 7 bases not matched to a gene; V was cut back by 2 bases and J by 8 bases. Germline CDR1 SGHRS, CDR2 YFSETQ.